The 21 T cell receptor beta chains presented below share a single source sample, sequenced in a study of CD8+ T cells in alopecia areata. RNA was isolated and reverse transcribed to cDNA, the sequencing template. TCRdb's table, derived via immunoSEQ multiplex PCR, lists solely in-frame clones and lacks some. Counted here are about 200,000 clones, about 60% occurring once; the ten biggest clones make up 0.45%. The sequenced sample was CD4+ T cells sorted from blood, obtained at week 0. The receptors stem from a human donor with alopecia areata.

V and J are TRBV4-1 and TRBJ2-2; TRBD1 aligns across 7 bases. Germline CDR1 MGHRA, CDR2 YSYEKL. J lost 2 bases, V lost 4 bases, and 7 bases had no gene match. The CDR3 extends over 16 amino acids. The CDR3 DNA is TGCGCCAGCAGCCCCGTGACAGGGAAAAACACCGGGGAGCTGTTTTTT. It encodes CASSPVTGKNTGELFF.

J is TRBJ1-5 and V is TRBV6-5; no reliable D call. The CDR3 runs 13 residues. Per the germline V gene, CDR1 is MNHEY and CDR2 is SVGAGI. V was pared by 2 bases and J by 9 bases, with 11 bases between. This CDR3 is CASSYGSPGPQHF. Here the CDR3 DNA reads TGTGCCAGCAGTTACGGGTCCCCCGGGCCCCAGCATTTT.

The CDR3: CASIQEVEGYTF. CDR3 coding DNA: TGTGCCAGCATACAAGAGGTTGAAGGCTACACCTTC. V and J are TRBV2 and TRBJ1-2; D ambiguous. In germline, CDR1 is SNHLY, CDR2 FYNNEI. Trimming took off 7 bases at V and 8 bases at J, with 14 bases between the two ends. This CDR3 spans 12 amino acids.

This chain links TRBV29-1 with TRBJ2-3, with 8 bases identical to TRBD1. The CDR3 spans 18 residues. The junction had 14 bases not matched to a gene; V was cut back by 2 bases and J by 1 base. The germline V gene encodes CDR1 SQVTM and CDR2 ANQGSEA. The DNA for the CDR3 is TGCAGCGTTGAAAGGGTAGGAGGGACAGGTCTTCGCACAGATACGCAGTATTTT. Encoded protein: CSVERVGGTGLRTDTQYF.

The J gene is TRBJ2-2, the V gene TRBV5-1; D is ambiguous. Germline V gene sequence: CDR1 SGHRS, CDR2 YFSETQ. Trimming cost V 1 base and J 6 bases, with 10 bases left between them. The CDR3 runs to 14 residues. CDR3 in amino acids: CASSLTSAAGELFF. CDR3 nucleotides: TGCGCCAGCAGCTTGACCAGCGCCGCCGGGGAGCTGTTTTTT.

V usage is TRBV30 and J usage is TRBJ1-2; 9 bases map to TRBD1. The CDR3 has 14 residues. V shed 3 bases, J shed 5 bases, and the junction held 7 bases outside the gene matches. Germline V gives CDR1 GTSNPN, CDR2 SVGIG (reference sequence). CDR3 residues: CAWRGQGALYGYTF. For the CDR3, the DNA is TGTGCCTGGAGGGGACAGGGTGCCCTATATGGCTACACCTTC.

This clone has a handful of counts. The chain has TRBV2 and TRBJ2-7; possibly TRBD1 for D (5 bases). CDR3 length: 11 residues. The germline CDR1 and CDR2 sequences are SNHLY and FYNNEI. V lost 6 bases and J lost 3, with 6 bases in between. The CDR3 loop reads CASRGLYEQYF. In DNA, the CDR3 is TGTGCCAGCAGGGGGCTCTACGAGCAGTACTTC.

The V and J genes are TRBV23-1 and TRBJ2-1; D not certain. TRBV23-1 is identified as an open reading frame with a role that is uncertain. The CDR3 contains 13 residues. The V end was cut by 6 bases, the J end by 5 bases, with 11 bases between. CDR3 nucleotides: TGCGCCAGCAGGACCCGACAAGACAATGAGCAGTTCTTC. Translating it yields CASRTRQDNEQFF.

For the CDR3, the DNA is TGTGCCAGCAGAACGGGCTATAGCACAGATACGCAGTATTTT. This codes for CASRTGYSTDTQYF. V gene TRBV9 combines with J gene TRBJ2-3; D is uncertain. Trimming pared 5 bases from V and 0 bases from J, leaving 10 bases between. Germline V gene lookup returns CDR1 SGDLS and CDR2 YYNGEE. The CDR3 covers 14 residues. The variable domain in full, completed from reference TRBV9 and TRBJ2-3, reads DSGVTQTPKHLITATGQRVTLRCSPRSGDLSVYWYQQSLDQGLQFLIQYYNGEERAKGNILERFSAQQFPDLHSELNLSSLELGDSALYFCASRTGYSTDTQYFGPGTRLTVL.

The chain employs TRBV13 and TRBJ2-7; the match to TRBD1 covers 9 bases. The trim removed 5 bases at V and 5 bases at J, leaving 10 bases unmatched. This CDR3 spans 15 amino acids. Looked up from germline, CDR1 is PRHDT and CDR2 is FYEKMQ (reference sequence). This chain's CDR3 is CASSKGQGARNEQYF. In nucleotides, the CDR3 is TGTGCCAGCAGCAAGGGACAGGGAGCGAGAAACGAGCAGTACTTC.

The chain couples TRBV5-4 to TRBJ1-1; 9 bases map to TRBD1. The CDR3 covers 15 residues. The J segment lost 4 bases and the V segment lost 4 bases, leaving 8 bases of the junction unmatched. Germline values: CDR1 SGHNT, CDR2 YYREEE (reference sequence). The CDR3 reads CASSQMSTGGTEAFF. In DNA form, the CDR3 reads TGTGCCAGCAGCCAGATGTCGACAGGGGGCACTGAAGCTTTCTTT.

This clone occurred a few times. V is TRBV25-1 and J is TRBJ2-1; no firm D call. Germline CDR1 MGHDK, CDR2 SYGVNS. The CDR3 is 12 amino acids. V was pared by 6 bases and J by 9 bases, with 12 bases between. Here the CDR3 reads CASSRTGVEQFF. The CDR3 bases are TGTGCCAGCAGCCGCACGGGTGTTGAGCAGTTCTTC.

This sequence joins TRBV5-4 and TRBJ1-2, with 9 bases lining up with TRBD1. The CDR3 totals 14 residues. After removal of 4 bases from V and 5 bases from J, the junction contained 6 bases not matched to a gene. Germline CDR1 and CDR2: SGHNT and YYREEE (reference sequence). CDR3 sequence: CASSPGQGDYGYTF. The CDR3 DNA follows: TGTGCCAGCAGCCCGGGACAGGGAGATTATGGCTACACCTTC.

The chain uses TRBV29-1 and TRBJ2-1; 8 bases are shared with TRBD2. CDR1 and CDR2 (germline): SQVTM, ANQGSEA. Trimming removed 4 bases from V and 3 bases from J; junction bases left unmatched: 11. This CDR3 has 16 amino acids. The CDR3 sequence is CSVGVSAGGGYNEQFF. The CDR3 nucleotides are TGCAGCGTTGGTGTTTCGGCGGGAGGCGGCTACAATGAGCAGTTCTTC.

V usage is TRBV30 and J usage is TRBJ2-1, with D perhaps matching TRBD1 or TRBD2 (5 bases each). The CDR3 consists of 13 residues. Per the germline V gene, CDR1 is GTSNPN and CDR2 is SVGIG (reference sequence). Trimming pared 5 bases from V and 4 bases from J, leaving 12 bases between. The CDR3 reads CAWEGYTYNEQFF. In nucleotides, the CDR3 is TGTGCCTGGGAGGGGTATACGTACAATGAGCAGTTCTTC. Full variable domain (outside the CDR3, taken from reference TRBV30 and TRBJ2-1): SQTIHQWPATLVQPVGSPLSLECTVEGTSNPNLYWYRQAAGRGLQLLFYSVGIGQISSEVPQNLSASRPQDRQFILSSKKLLLSDSGFYLCAWEGYTYNEQFFGPGTRLTVL.

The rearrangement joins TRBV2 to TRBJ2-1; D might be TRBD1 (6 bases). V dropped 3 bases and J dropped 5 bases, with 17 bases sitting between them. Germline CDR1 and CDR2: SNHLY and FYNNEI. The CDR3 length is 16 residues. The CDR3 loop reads CASSDRGRPKNNEQFF. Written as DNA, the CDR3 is TGTGCCAGCAGTGACAGGGGCAGACCGAAGAACAATGAGCAGTTCTTC.

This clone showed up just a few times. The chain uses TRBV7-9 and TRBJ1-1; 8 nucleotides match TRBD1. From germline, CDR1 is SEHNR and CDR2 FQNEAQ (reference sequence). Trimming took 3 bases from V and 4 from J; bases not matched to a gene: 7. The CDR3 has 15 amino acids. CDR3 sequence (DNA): TGTGCCAGCAGCTTGACAGGGGAGGGGATCACTGAAGCTTTCTTT. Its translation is CASSLTGEGITEAFF.

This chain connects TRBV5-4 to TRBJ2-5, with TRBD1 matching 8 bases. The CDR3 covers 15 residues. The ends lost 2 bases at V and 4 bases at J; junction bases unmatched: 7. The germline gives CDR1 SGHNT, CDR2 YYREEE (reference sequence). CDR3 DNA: TGTGCCAGCAGCTTTCAGGGGGCCTCCAGAGAGACCCAGTACTTC. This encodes CASSFQGASRETQYF.

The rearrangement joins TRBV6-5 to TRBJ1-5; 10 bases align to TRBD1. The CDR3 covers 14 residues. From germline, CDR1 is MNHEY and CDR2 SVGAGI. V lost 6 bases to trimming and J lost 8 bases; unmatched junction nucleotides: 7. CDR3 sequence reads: CASRPDRGHEPQHF. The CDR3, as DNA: TGTGCCAGCAGGCCTGACAGGGGGCATGAGCCCCAGCATTTT.

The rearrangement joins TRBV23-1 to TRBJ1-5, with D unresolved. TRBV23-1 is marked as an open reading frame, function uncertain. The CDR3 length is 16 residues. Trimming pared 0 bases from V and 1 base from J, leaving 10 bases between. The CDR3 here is CASSQSGTLSNQPQHF. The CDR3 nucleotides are TGCGCCAGCAGTCAATCGGGAACTTTAAGCAATCAGCCCCAGCATTTT.

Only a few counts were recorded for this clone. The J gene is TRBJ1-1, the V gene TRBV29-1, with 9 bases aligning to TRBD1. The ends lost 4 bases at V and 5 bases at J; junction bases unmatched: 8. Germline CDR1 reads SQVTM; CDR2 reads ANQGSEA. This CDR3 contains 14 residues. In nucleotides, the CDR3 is TGCAGCGTTGTAGGTAGGACAGGGGCAACTGAAGCTTTCTTT. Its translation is CSVVGRTGATEAFF.